The clone carrying this T cell receptor beta chain showed up just once. Its antigen is as yet unknown. CDR3 length equals 12 residues. V was cut by 2 bases and J by 5 bases, with 8 bases left in between. The V gene's germline CDR1 is SGHRS and CDR2 YFSETQ. The source of the sample is a study of CD8+CD57+ T cells in acquired aplastic anemia. The wider study: DNA from sorted CD4+ and CD8+ cells averaged around 3.2 ug. Healthy donor CD4+ cell samples had a mean of about 11 million reads. Findings and limits, study-wide: Fewer than 30 CD8+ CDR3 sequences were shared between patients and controls. Patients were compared with controls for CD8+ Simpson's diversity, and no significant difference emerged.

It was genomic DNA that served as the template for profiling TCR beta VDJ and CDR3. TCRdb reprocessed the reads via MiXCR and lists one record per CDR3 protein. The sample lists just over 400,000 distinct CDR3 sequences, approximately 70% occurring once. The sequenced sample was sorted CD4+, CD8+, or CD8+CD57+ T cells (not recorded which) from PBMCs. This chain uses TRBV5-1 with TRBJ2-7, with D possibly matching TRBD1 (6 bases). The source is a human donor in good health, serving as a control. The CDR3 coding sequence is TGCGCCAGCAGCTTCGGACAGCACGAGCAGTACTTC. Its translation is CASSFGQHEQYF.